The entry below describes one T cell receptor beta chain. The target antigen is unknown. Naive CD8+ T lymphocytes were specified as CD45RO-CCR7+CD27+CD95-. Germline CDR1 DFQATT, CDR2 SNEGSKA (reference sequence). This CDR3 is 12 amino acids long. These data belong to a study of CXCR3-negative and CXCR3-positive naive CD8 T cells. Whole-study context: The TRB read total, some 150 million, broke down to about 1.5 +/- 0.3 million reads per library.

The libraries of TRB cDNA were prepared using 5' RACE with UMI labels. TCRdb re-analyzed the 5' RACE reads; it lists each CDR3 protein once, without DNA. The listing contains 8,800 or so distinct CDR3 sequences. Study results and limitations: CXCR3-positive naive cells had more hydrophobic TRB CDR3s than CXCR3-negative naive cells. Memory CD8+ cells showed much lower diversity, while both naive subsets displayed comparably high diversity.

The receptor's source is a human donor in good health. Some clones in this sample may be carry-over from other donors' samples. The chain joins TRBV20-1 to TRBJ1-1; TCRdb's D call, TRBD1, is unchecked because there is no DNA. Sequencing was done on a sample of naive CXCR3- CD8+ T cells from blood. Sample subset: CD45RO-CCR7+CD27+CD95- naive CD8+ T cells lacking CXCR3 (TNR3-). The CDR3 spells CSAPKEGTEAFF.